A selection of T cell receptor beta chains follows, all from one sample in a study of identical twins. TCRdb re-analysed the 5' RACE reads in MiXCR, keeping a single row per CDR3 protein. The table records hundreds of thousands of distinct CDR3 sequences, roughly an eighth of them present only once. This same sample was also part of a study on yellow fever vaccine responses in identical twins.

Sequencing input: PBMCs. The receptors derive from a woman between 18 and 29 years old in good health. Both conserved end residues are part of each CDR3. The order of the fields is V gene, J gene, CDR3 protein.

v_call: TRBV2; j_call: TRBJ2-5; cdr3_aa: CASSNATLQETQYF
v_call: TRBV6-1; j_call: TRBJ1-2; cdr3_aa: CASSPGQGSGYTF
v_call: TRBV25-1; j_call: TRBJ1-1; cdr3_aa: CASSPYTPTVWTEAFF
v_call: TRBV6-6; j_call: TRBJ2-7; cdr3_aa: CASGPGHSYEQYF
v_call: TRBV20-1; j_call: TRBJ1-5; cdr3_aa: CSARDPRQGFQPQHF
v_call: TRBV7-6; j_call: TRBJ2-7; cdr3_aa: CASSPGTQPQLEQYF
v_call: TRBV5-1; j_call: TRBJ1-2; cdr3_aa: CASSLRTDSDFGYTF
v_call: TRBV7-9; j_call: TRBJ2-1; cdr3_aa: CASSKDVTGGYNEQFF
v_call: TRBV29-1; j_call: TRBJ2-3; cdr3_aa: CSVGVAGGHSDTQYF
v_call: TRBV12-3/TRBV12-4; j_call: TRBJ2-1; cdr3_aa: CASTTRQGASDEQFF
v_call: TRBV5-1; j_call: TRBJ2-4; cdr3_aa: CASSLDIRDIQYF
v_call: TRBV29-1; j_call: TRBJ2-5; cdr3_aa: CSVGGSSGRGGETQYF
v_call: TRBV12-3/TRBV12-4; j_call: TRBJ1-6; cdr3_aa: CASSLRQGYNSPLHF
v_call: TRBV19; j_call: TRBJ2-1; cdr3_aa: CASIPRPGDSYNEQFF
v_call: TRBV24-1; j_call: TRBJ2-5; cdr3_aa: CATSDSRLAGLETQYF
v_call: TRBV2; j_call: TRBJ2-2; cdr3_aa: CVEGANTGELFF
v_call: TRBV3-1; j_call: TRBJ1-1; cdr3_aa: CASSNPGNTEAFF
v_call: TRBV5-1; j_call: TRBJ1-2; cdr3_aa: CASSLASDRGSTF
v_call: TRBV7-9; j_call: TRBJ2-3; cdr3_aa: CASSLDRYFTDTQYF
v_call: TRBV7-6; j_call: TRBJ2-1; cdr3_aa: CASSLGQGLAGVFNEQFF
v_call: TRBV12-3/TRBV12-4; j_call: TRBJ2-5; cdr3_aa: CASIYLGLAGAEETQYF
v_call: TRBV10-3; j_call: TRBJ2-2; cdr3_aa: CAISQGDPNTGELFF
v_call: TRBV11-2; j_call: TRBJ2-1; cdr3_aa: CASSLAALAIYNEQFF
v_call: TRBV9; j_call: TRBJ2-7; cdr3_aa: CASRTGKNYEQYF
v_call: TRBV12-3/TRBV12-4; j_call: TRBJ2-1; cdr3_aa: CASSFRGRGYDEQFF
v_call: TRBV10-3; j_call: TRBJ2-6; cdr3_aa: CAIGGGTSSGANVLTF
v_call: TRBV30; j_call: TRBJ2-2; cdr3_aa: CAWRTKASDTGELFF
v_call: TRBV5-1; j_call: TRBJ2-2; cdr3_aa: CASSLGPASGTNTGELFF